A selection of T cell receptor beta chains follows, all from one sample in a study of T cell responses to AZD1222 COVID-19 vaccine. This table comes from immunoSEQ multiplex PCR, and its TCRdb copy is limited to in-frame clones, with some not included. This sample yields some 93,000 clones, of which approximately 90% are seen a single time; about 12% belongs to the top ten. This specimen was peripheral blood, taken 28 days after the second AZD1222 dose. The receptors stem from an adult who received the AZD1222 COVID-19 vaccine. Both conserved end residues are part of each CDR3. A D gene is named only where the DNA matches it firmly. Not every row has a clone size; where given, it reads once, few, many or a size class.

>NA|NA|TRBJ1-6|TRBV5-6
CASSFGLEGSPLHF
TGTGCCAGCAGCTTCGGGTTAGAAGGTTCACCCCTCCACTTT
>NA|NA|TRBJ1-2|TRBV9
CASSVEGYGYTF
TGTGCCAGCAGCGTAGAGGGCTATGGCTACACCTTC
>TRBD2|NA|TRBJ2-3|TRBV6-5
CASSYSLAGVGTYF
TGTGCCAGCAGTTATAGTCTAGCGGGAGTTGGGACGTATTTT
>TRBD1|NA|TRBJ2-5|TRBV6-5
CASSSGQLRETQYF
TGTGCCAGCAGTTCGGGACAGCTTCGTGAGACCCAGTACTTC
>NA|once|TRBJ2-7|TRBV9
CASSVEDGDFSSYEQYF
TGTGCCAGCAGCGTAGAAGATGGGGATTTCAGCTCCTACGAGCAGTACTTC
>TRBD1|NA|TRBJ1-6|TRBV28
CASSPGTAYGDSPLHF
TGTGCCAGCAGTCCAGGGACAGCCTACGGAGATTCACCCCTCCACTTT
>NA|few|TRBJ1-3|TRBV5-1
CASSWDGIFSGNTIYF
TGCGCCAGCAGCTGGGACGGTATCTTCTCTGGAAACACCATATATTTT
>NA|NA|TRBJ1-5|TRBV19
CASSPAGQPYSNQPQHF
TGTGCCAGTAGTCCTGCCGGACAGCCTTATAGCAATCAGCCCCAGCATTTT
>NA|NA|TRBJ1-2|TRBV9
CASSVGNRVGLPYGYTF
TGTGCCAGCAGCGTAGGAAACAGGGTGGGTCTCCCCTATGGCTACACCTTC
>NA|NA|TRBJ1-4|TRBV3-1/TRBV3-2
CASSHPRVEKLFF
TGTGCCAGCAGCCATCCCCGAGTTGAAAAACTGTTTTTT
>NA|NA|TRBJ1-4|TRBV18
CASSPPNSLGEKLFF
TGTGCCAGCTCACCACCAAACAGCCTAGGAGAAAAACTGTTTTTT
>NA|NA|TRBJ2-1|TRBV2
CAVRAGYNEQFF
TGTGCCGTTAGGGCAGGATACAATGAGCAGTTCTTC
>NA|NA|TRBJ1-2|TRBV11-2
CASSLEDTYGYTF
TGTGCCAGCAGCTTAGAGGACACCTATGGCTACACCTTC
>NA|NA|TRBJ2-7|TRBV27
CASSSGPFYEQYF
TGTGCCAGCAGCTCCGGGCCCTTCTACGAGCAGTACTTC
>TRBD1|NA|TRBJ1-1|TRBV5-1
CASSLPGQTMNTEAFF
TGCGCCAGCAGCCTCCCGGGACAGACAATGAACACTGAAGCTTTCTTT
>TRBD1|NA|TRBJ2-7|TRBV6-2/TRBV6-3
CASSSWTGDTYEQYF
TGTGCCAGCAGTTCCTGGACAGGCGACACCTACGAGCAGTACTTC
>NA|NA|TRBJ2-7|TRBV14
CASSQGRPYEQYF
TGTGCCAGCAGCCAAGGTCGACCTTACGAGCAGTACTTC
>NA|NA|TRBJ1-4|TRBV27
CASSYQGREKLFF
TGTGCCAGCAGTTACCAGGGTCGGGAAAAACTGTTTTTT
>TRBD1|NA|TRBJ1-5|TRBV29-1
CSVGDRGRQPQHF
TGCAGCGTTGGGGACAGGGGGCGTCAGCCCCAGCATTTT
>NA|NA|TRBJ1-2|TRBV2
CASSESLGRGYGYTF
TGTGCCAGCAGTGAAAGTCTAGGGAGGGGCTATGGCTACACCTTC
>TRBD2|NA|TRBJ2-3|TRBV11-2
CASSSWTSGDTQYF
TGTGCCAGCAGCTCCTGGACTAGCGGCGATACGCAGTATTTT
>NA|NA|TRBJ1-1|TRBV19
CASSLTLNTEAFF
TGTGCCAGTAGTTTAACTCTGAACACTGAAGCTTTCTTT
>NA|NA|TRBJ1-2|TRBV29-1
CSAPGPVDYTF
TGCAGCGCCCCGGGACCGGTGGACTACACCTTC
>TRBD1|NA|TRBJ1-1|TRBV15
CATSRPTGGRTEAFF
TGTGCCACCAGCAGACCCACAGGGGGCCGGACTGAAGCTTTCTTT
>NA|NA|TRBJ1-6|TRBV12-3/TRBV12-4
CASSLSSPLHF
TGTGCCAGCAGTTTATCCTCACCCCTCCACTTT
>TRBD2|NA|TRBJ2-1|TRBV20-1
CSASRSSGDYNEQFF
TGCAGTGCTAGTAGGTCTAGCGGAGATTACAATGAGCAGTTCTTC
>NA|NA|TRBJ1-6|TRBV4-3
CASSQEAAPWYSPLHF
TGCGCCAGCAGCCAAGAGGCGGCCCCGTGGTATTCACCCCTCCACTTT
>NA|NA|TRBJ1-1|TRBV10-3
CAISESIGVGTEAFF
TGTGCCATCAGTGAGTCGATAGGGGTGGGGACTGAAGCTTTCTTT
>TRBD2|NA|TRBJ2-3|TRBV7-2
CASSWGTSGTDTQYF
TGTGCCAGCAGCTGGGGGACTAGTGGGACGGATACGCAGTATTTT
>NA|once|TRBJ2-1|TRBV14
CASSQDSAGLGNEQFF
TGTGCCAGCAGCCAAGATTCCGCAGGGTTGGGCAATGAGCAGTTCTTC
>NA|NA|TRBJ1-1|TRBV7-2
CASSSLLDTEAFF
TGTGCCAGCAGCTCCCTTCTCGACACTGAAGCTTTCTTT
>NA|NA|TRBJ1-2|TRBV5-1
CANSLAGSRVGYGYTF
TGCGCCAACAGCTTGGCCGGGTCGAGGGTGGGCTATGGCTACACCTTC
>NA|NA|TRBJ1-3|TRBV12-3/TRBV12-4
CASSFDRGNTIYF
TGTGCCAGCAGTTTTGACAGGGGAAACACCATATATTTT
>NA|NA|TRBJ2-7|TRBV5-1
CASSLRGDTGFWEQYF
TGCGCCAGCTCCCTCCGGGGGGATACAGGGTTCTGGGAGCAGTACTTC
>TRBD1|NA|TRBJ2-1|TRBV6-2/TRBV6-3
CASSQGTGMSYNEQFF
TGTGCCAGCAGCCAGGGGACAGGAATGTCCTACAATGAGCAGTTCTTC
>NA|NA|TRBJ2-7|TRBV27
CASSRDTKYEQYF
TGTGCCAGCAGCCGGGACACAAAATACGAGCAGTACTTC
>TRBD1|NA|TRBJ1-5|TRBV2
CASNGQGARSNQPQHF
TGTGCCAGCAATGGACAGGGGGCGCGGAGCAATCAGCCCCAGCATTTT
>NA|NA|TRBJ1-2|TRBV18
CASSPKEGVGGYTF
TGTGCCAGCTCGCCCAAAGAGGGGGTCGGGGGCTACACCTTC
>NA|NA|TRBJ2-7|TRBV7-2
CASSLGGGGAEQYF
TGTGCCAGCAGCCTAGGAGGAGGGGGCGCCGAGCAGTACTTC
>NA|NA|TRBJ2-1|TRBV7-9
CASSSGTQARDEQFF
TGTGCCAGCAGCTCGGGGACTCAAGCTAGGGATGAGCAGTTCTTC
>NA|few|TRBJ2-1|TRBV13
CASSLVLAPIDEQFF
TGTGCCAGCAGCTTAGTCCTAGCGCCGATAGATGAGCAGTTCTTC
>NA|NA|TRBJ2-7|TRBV27
CASSPTGTPSYEQYF
TGTGCCAGCAGTCCGACCGGGACTCCCTCCTACGAGCAGTACTTC
>TRBD1|few|TRBJ1-3|TRBV7-9
CASSPKDRGPGNTIYF
TGTGCCAGCAGCCCAAAGGACAGGGGGCCCGGAAACACCATATATTTT
>NA|NA|TRBJ2-7|TRBV28
CASYPPPKAPRFSYEQYF
TGTGCCAGCTATCCCCCCCCCAAAGCGCCTAGGTTCTCCTACGAGCAGTACTTC
>TRBD2|NA|TRBJ2-3|TRBV25-1
CASSVLAGGMDTQYF
TGTGCCAGCAGTGTCCTAGCGGGGGGGATGGATACGCAGTATTTT
>NA|once|TRBJ1-4|TRBV4-1
CASSQEEGAINEKLFF
TGCGCCAGCAGCCAAGAGGAGGGAGCGATTAATGAAAAACTGTTTTTT
>TRBD2|NA|TRBJ2-7|TRBV6-2/TRBV6-3
CASSYAGGAYEQYF
TGTGCCAGCAGTTACGCGGGGGGTGCCTACGAGCAGTACTTC
>NA|NA|TRBJ1-1|TRBV9
CASSVGGEVGTEAFF
TGTGCCAGCAGCGTAGGCGGGGAGGTGGGCACTGAAGCTTTCTTT
>NA|NA|TRBJ1-1|TRBV15
CATSAHLENTEAFF
TGTGCCACCAGCGCTCATCTCGAGAACACTGAAGCTTTCTTT